This T cell receptor (beta chain) stems from a study of post-analysis software for immune sequencing data. Study-wide background: Included courses were relapsing-remitting and secondary progressive multiple sclerosis; progressive-relapsing multiple sclerosis was also included. Study-wide results and limits: Clustering by F measure revealed strong co-clustering among samples prepared together in one batch. In multiple sclerosis, normalized Chao1 diversity was significantly below that of controls. With TRBV5-6, TRBV5-1 and TRBV20-1 included, five TRBV segments were more frequent in patients than in controls.

With respect to this clonotype: Its antigen remains unidentified.

The CDR3 loop spans 14 amino acids. Germline CDR1 is SQVTM and CDR2 is ANQGSEA. J gave up 7 bases and V 5 bases, and 8 bases lay outside the gene matches. TCR beta cDNA libraries had unique molecular identifiers. Each batch of about 0.95 to 11 million T cells produced 500,000 to 550,000 cDNA molecules. One entry per CDR3 protein results from TCRdb running MiXCR on the PCR reads. Of around 710,000 distinct CDR3 sequences in the sample, roughly 50% were seen once. The TCR sequence derives from a girl under 18 with multiple sclerosis. V usage is TRBV29-1 and J usage is TRBJ2-1, with 10 bases fitting TRBD2. Sequences were obtained from blood. CDR3: CSVLRLAGRNEQFF. As DNA, the CDR3 is TGCAGCGTTCTTAGACTAGCGGGTAGAAATGAGCAGTTCTTC.